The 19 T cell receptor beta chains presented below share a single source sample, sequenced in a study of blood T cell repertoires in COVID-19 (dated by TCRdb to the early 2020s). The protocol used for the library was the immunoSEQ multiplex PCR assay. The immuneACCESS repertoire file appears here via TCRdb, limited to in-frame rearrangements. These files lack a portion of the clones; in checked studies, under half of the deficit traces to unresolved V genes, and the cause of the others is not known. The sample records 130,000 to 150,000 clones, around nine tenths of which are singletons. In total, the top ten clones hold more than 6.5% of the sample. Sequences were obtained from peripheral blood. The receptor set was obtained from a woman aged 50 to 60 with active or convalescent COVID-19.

The CDR3 DNA reads as TGTGCCAGCTCACCAATGAGGACAGATTACAATGAGCAGTTCTTC. Translating it yields CASSPMRTDYNEQFF. V gene TRBV18 combines with J gene TRBJ2-1, with TRBD1 as a possible D gene (6 bases). V was pared by 2 bases and J by 4 bases, with 12 bases between. CDR3 length equals 15 residues. The germline V gene encodes CDR1 KGHSH and CDR2 LQKENI.

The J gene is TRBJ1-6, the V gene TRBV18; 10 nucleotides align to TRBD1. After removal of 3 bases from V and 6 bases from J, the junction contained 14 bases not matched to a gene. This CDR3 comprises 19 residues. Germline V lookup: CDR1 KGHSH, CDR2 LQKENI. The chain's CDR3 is CASSPTGGAAGTTNSPLHF. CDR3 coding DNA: TGTGCCAGCTCACCGACAGGGGGCGCGGCAGGGACTACTAATTCACCCCTCCACTTT.

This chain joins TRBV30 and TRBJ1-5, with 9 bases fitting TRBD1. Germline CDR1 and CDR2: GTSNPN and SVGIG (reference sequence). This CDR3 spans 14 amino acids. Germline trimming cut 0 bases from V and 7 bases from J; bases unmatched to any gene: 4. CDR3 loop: CAWSVGQGRQPQHF. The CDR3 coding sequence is TGTGCCTGGAGTGTCGGACAGGGGAGGCAGCCCCAGCATTTT.

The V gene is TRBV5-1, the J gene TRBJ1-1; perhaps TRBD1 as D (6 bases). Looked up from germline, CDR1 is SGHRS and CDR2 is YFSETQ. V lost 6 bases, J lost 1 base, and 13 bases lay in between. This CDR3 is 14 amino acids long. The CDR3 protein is CASNTGTTNTEAFF. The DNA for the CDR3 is TGCGCCAGCAATACCGGGACAACGAACACTGAAGCTTTCTTT.

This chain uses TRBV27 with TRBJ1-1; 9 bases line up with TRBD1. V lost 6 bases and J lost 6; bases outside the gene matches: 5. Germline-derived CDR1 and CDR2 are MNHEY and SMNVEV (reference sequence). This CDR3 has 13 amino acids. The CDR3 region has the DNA TGTGCCAGCAGGCCGACAGGGGGGGCTGAAGCTTTCTTT. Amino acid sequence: CASRPTGGAEAFF.

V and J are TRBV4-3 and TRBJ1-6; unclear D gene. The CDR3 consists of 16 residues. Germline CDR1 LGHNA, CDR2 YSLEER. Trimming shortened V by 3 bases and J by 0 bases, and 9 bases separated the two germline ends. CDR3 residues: CASSQGASSYNSPLHF. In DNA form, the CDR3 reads TGCGCCAGCAGCCAGGGCGCCAGCTCCTATAATTCACCCCTCCACTTT.

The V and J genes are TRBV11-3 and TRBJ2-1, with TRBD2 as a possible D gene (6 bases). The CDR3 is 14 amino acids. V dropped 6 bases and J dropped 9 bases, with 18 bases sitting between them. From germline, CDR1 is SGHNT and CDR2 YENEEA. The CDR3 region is CASSAGLASAEQFF. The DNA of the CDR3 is TGTGCCAGCAGTGCCGGGCTAGCGAGCGCTGAGCAGTTCTTC.

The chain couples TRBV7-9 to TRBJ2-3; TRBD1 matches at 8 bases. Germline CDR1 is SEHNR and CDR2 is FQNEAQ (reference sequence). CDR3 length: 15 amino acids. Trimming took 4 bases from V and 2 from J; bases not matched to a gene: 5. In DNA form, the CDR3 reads TGTGCCAGCAGCTCCGGGACAGGCTCCACAGATACGCAGTATTTT. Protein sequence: CASSSGTGSTDTQYF.

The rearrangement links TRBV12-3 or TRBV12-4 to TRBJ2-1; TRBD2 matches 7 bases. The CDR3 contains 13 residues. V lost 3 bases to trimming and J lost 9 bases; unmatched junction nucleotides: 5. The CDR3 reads CASSFAGASEQFF. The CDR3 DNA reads TGTGCCAGCAGTTTCGCGGGAGCTAGTGAGCAGTTCTTC.

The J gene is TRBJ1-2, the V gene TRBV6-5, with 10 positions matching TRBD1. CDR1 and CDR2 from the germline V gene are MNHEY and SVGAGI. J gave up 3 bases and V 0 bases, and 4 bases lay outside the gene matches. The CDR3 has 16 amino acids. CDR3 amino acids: CASSYSTGGYDYGYTF. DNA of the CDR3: TGTGCCAGCAGTTACTCGACAGGGGGCTACGACTATGGCTACACCTTC.

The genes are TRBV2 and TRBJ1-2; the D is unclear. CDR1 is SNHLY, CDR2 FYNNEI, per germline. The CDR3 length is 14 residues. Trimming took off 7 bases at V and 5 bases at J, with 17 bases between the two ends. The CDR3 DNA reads TGTGCCAGCAAGGTGGAGGGCTACTCATATGGCTACACCTTC. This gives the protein CASKVEGYSYGYTF.

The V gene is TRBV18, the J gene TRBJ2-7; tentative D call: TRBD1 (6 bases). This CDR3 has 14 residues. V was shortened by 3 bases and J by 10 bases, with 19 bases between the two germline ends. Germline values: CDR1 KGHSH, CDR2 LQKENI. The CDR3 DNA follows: TGTGCCAGCTCACCGGCCCAGATCCGGGACAAACAGTACTTC. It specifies CASSPAQIRDKQYF.

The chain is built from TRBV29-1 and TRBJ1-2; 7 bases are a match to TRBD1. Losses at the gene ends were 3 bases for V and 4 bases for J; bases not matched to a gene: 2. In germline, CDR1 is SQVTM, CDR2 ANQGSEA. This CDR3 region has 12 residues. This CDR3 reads CSVEDRRYGYTF. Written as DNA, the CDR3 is TGCAGCGTTGAGGACAGGCGCTATGGCTACACCTTC.

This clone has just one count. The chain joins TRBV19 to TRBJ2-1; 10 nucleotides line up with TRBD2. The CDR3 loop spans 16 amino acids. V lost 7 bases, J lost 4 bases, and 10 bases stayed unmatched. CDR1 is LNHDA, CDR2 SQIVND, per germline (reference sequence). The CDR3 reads CASTSLGLANYNEQFF. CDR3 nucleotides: TGTGCCAGTACCTCCCTGGGACTAGCGAATTACAATGAGCAGTTCTTC.

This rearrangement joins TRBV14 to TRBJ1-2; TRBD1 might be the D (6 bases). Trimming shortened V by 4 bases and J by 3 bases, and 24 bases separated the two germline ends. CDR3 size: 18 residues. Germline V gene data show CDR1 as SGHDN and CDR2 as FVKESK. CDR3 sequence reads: CASSPSTGPGVSYYGYTF. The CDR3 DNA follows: TGTGCCAGCAGCCCAAGTACAGGGCCCGGAGTTTCATACTATGGCTACACCTTC.

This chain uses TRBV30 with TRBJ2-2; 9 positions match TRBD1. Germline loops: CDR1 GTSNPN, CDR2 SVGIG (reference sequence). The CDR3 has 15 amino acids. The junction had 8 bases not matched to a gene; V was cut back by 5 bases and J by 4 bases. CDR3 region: CAWGADRGVTGELFF. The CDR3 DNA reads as TGTGCCTGGGGGGCCGACAGGGGGGTCACCGGGGAGCTGTTTTTT.

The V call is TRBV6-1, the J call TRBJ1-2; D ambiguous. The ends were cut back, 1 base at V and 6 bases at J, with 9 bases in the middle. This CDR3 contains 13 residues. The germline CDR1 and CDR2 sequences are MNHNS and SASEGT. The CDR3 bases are TGTGCCAGCAGTGAAGTGCGGGTCGATGGCTACACCTTC. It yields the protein CASSEVRVDGYTF.

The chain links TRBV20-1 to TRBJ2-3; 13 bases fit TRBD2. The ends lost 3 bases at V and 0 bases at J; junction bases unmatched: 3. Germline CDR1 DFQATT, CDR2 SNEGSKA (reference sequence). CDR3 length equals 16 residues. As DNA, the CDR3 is TGCAGTGCTAGTGGGGGACTAGCGGGAAGCACAGATACGCAGTATTTT. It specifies CSASGGLAGSTDTQYF.

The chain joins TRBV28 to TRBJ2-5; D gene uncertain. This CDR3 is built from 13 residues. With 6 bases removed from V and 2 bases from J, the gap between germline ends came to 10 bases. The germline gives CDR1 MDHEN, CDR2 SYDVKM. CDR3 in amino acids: CASSSTQQETQYF. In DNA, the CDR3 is TGTGCCAGCAGCTCCACACAGCAAGAGACCCAGTACTTC. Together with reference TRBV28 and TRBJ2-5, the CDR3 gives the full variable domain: DVKVTQSSRYLVKRTGEKVFLECVQDMDHENMFWYRQDPGLGLRLIYFSYDVKMKEKGDIPEGYSVSREKKERFSLILESASTNQTSMYLCASSSTQQETQYFGPGTRLLVL.